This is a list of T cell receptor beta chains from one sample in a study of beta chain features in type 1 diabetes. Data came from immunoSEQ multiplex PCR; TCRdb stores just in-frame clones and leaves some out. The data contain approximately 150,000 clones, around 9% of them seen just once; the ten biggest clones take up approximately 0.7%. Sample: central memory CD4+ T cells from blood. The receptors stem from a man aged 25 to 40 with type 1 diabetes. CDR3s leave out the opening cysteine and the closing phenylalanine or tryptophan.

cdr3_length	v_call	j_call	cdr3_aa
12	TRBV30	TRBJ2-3	AWSSMAGGTTQY
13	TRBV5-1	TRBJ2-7	ASSPDSTRSYEQY
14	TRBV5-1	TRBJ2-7	ASSPATGTGTYEQY
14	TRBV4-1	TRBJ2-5	ASSPGWQVNQETQY
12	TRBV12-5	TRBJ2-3	ASGLGQNTDTQY
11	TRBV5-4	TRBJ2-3	ASSSTGAPTQY
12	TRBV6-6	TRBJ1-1	ATLPRAENTEAF
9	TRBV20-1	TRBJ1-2	SASGPWGYT
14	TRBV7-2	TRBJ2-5	ASSGRLAGRQETQY
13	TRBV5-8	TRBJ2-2	ASSSGGLRDGELF
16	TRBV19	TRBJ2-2	ASSLPTGGGKNTGELF
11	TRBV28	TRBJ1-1	ASTLQGDTEAF